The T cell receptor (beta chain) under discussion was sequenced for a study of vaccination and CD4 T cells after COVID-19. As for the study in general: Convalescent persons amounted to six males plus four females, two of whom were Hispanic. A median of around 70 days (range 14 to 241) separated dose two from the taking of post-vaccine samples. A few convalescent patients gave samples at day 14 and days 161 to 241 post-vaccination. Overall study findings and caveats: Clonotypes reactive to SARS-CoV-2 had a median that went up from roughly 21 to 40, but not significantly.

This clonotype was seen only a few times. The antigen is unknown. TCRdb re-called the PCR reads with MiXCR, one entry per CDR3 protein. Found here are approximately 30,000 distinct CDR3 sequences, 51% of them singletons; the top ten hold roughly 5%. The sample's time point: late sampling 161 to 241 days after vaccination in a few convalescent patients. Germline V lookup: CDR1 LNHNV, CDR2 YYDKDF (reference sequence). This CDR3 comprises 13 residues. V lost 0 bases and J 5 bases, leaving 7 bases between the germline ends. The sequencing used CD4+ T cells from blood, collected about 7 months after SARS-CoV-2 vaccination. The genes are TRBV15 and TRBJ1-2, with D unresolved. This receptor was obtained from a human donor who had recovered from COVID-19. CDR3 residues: CATSRDRPYGYTF. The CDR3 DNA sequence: TGTGCCACCAGCAGAGACAGGCCGTATGGCTACACCTTC.